This T cell receptor (beta chain) was identified in a study of Graves' ophthalmopathy and Graves' hyperthyroidism. The V end lost 0 bases, the J end lost 2 bases, and 13 bases lay between the germline ends. The CDR3 is made up of 15 amino acids. Looked up from germline, CDR1 is DFQATT and CDR2 is SNEGSKA (reference sequence). Amplification of the TCR beta CDR3 regions used RNA transcripts (as template). Second-round multiplex PCR came after first-round RT-PCR with HTBI primers. Each CDR3 protein gets one entry after TCRdb re-called the multiplex PCR reads with MiXCR. The sample contains hundreds of thousands of distinct CDR3 sequences, over 20% of which appear only once. Many counts were recorded for this clonotype.

The chain recombines TRBV20-1 with TRBJ1-2; possible D gene TRBD1, 6 bases. The material sequenced was peripheral blood. The clonotype comes from a woman aged 18-35 years with stable Graves' hyperthyroidism. Some clones in this sample may be carry-over from other donors' samples. The DNA for the CDR3 is TGCAGTGCTAGAGATCGGGGGGCCGCCAACTATGGCTACACCTTC. Translation gives CSARDRGAANYGYTF.